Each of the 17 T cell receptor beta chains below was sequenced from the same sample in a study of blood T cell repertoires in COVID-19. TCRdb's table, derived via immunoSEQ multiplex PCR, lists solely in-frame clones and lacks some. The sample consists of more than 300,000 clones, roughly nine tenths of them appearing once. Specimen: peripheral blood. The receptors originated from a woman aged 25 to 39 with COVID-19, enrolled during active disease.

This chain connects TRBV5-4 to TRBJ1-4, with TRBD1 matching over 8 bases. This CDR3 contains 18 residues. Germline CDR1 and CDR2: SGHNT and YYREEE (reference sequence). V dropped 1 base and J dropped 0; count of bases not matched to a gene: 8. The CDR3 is CASSLSLGQGATNEKLFF. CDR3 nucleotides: TGTGCCAGCAGCTTGAGCCTTGGACAGGGCGCAACTAATGAAAAACTGTTTTTT.

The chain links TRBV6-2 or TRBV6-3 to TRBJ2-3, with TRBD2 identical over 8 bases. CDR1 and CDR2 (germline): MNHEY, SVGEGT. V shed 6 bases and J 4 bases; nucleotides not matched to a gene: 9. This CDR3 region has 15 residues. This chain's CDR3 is CASSWGLDSPDTQYF. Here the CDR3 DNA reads TGTGCCAGCAGCTGGGGACTAGATTCTCCAGATACGCAGTATTTT.

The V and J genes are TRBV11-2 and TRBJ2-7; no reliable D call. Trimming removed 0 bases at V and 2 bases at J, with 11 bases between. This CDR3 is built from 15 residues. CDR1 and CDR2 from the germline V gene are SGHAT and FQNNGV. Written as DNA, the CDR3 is TGTGCCAGCAGCTTAGATTCGGTGGGCCCCTACGAGCAGTACGTC. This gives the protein CASSLDSVGPYEQYV.

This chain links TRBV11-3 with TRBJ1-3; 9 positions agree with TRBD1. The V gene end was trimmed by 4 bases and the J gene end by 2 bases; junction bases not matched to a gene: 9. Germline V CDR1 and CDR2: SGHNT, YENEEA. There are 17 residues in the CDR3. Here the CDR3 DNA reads TGTGCCAGCAGCTCAGGGACAGGGAGGCCCCCTGGAAACACCATATATTTT. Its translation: CASSSGTGRPPGNTIYF.

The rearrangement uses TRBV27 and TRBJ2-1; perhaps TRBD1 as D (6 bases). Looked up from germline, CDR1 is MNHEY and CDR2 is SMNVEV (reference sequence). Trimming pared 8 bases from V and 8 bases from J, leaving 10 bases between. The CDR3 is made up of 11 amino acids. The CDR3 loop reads CASRTVHEQFF. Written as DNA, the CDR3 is TGTGCCAGCCGGACAGTCCATGAGCAGTTCTTC.

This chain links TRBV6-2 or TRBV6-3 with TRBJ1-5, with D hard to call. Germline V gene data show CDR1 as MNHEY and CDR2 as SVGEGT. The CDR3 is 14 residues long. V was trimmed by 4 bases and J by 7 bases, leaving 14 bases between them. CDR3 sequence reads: CASSFSQSSQPQHF. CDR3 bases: TGTGCCAGCAGTTTCTCTCAATCTAGCCAGCCCCAGCATTTT.

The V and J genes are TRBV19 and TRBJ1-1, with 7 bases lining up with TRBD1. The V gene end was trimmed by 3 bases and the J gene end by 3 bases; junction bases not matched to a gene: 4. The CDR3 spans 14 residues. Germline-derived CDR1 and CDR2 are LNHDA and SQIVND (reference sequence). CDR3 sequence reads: CASSMTGLDTEAFF. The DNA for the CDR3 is TGTGCCAGTAGTATGACAGGGTTGGACACTGAAGCTTTCTTT.

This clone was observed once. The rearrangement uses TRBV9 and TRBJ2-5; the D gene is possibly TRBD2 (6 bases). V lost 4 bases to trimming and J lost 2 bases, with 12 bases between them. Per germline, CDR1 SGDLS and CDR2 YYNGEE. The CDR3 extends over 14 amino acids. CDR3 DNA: TGTGCCAGCAGCCCACGGGGGTGGCAAGAGACCCAGTACTTC. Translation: CASSPRGWQETQYF.

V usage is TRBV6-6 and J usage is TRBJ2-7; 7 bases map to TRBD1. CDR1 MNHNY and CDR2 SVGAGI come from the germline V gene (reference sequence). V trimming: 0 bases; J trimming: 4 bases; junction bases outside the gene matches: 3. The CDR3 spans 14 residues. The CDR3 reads CASSYSVDRYEQYV. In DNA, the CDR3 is TGTGCCAGCAGTTACTCGGTGGACAGGTACGAGCAGTACGTC.

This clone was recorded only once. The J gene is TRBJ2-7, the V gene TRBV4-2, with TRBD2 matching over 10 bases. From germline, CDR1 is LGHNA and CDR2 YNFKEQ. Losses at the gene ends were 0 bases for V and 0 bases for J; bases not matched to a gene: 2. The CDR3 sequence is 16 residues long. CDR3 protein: CASSQDSGGPSYEQYF. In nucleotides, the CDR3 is TGTGCCAGCAGCCAAGATAGCGGGGGGCCCTCCTACGAGCAGTACTTC.

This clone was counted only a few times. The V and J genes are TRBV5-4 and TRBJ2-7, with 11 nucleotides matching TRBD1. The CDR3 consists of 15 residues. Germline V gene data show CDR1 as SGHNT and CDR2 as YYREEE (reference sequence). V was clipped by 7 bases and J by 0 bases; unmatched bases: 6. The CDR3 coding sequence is TGTGCCAGCTCCTTGGACAGGGGGCCCTCCTACGAGCAGTACTTC. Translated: CASSLDRGPSYEQYF.

CDR3 sequence reads: CATSRDRTETGELFF. The CDR3 DNA reads TGTGCCACCAGCAGAGATAGAACGGAGACCGGGGAGCTGTTTTTT. J is TRBJ2-2 and V is TRBV15; D unresolved. V was pared by 0 bases and J by 5 bases, with 10 bases between. The length of the CDR3 is 15 residues. The germline V gene encodes CDR1 LNHNV and CDR2 YYDKDF (reference sequence).

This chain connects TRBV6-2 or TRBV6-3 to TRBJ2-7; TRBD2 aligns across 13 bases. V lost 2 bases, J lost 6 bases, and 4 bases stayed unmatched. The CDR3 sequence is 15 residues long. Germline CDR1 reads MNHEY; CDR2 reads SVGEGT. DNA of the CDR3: TGTGCCAGCAGTTACAGCGGACTAGCGGGGGTCGAGCAGTACTTC. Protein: CASSYSGLAGVEQYF.

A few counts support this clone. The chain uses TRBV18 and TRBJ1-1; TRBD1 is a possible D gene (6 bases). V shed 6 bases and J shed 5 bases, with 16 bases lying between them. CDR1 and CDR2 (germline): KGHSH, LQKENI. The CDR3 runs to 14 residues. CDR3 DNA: TGTGCCAGCTCCCTGGGGGGGCCGGATACTGAAGCTTTCTTT. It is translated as CASSLGGPDTEAFF.

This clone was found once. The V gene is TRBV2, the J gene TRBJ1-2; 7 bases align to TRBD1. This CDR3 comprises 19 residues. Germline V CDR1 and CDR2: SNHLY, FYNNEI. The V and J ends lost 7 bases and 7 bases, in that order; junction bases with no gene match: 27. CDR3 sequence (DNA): TGTGCCAGCAACAATCTACTTTGGCAGGGGGAAACGGGCGTTGGTGGCTACACCTTC. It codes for CASNNLLWQGETGVGGYTF.

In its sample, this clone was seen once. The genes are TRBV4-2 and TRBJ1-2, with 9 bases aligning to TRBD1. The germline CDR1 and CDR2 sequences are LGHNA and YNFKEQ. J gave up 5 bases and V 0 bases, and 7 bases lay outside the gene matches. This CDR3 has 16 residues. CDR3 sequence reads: CASSQDRGQGSYGYTF. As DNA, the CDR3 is TGTGCCAGCAGCCAAGATCGGGGACAGGGAAGTTATGGCTACACCTTC.

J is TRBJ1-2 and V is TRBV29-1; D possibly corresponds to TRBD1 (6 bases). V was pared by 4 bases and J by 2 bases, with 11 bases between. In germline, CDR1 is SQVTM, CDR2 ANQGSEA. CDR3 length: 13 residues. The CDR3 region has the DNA TGCAGCGTTGCTCGAGGACAGAACTATGGCTACACCTTC. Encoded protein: CSVARGQNYGYTF.